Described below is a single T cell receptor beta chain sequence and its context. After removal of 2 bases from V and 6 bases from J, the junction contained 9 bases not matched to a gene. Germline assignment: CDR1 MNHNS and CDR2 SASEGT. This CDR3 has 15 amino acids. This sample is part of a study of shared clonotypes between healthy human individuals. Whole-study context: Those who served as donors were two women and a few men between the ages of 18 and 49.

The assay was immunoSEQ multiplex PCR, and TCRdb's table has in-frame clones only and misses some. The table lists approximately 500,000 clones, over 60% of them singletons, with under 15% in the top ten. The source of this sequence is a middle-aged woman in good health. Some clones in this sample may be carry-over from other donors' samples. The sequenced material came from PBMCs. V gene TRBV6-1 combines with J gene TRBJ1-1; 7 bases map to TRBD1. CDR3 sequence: CASSEIERGPAEAFF. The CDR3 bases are TGTGCCAGCAGTGAAATCGAAAGGGGGCCAGCTGAAGCTTTCTTT.